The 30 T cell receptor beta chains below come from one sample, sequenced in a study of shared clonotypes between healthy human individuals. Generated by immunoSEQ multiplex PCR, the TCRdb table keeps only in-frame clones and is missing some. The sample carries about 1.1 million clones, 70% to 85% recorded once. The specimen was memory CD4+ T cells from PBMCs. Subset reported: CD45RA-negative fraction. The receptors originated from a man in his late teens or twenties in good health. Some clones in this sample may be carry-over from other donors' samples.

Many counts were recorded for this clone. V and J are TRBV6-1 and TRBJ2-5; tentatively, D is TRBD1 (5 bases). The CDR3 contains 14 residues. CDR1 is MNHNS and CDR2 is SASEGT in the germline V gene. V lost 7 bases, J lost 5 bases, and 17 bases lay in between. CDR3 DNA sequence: TGTGCCAGCACGCGGAGCAGGGTGGTGGAGACCCAGTACTTC. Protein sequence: CASTRSRVVETQYF.

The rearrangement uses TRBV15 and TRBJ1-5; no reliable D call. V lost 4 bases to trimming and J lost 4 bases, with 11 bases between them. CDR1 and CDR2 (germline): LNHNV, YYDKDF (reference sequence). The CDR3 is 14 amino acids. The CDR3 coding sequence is TGTGCCACCAGCACAGGACGGTGGAATCAGCCCCAGCATTTT. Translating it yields CATSTGRWNQPQHF.

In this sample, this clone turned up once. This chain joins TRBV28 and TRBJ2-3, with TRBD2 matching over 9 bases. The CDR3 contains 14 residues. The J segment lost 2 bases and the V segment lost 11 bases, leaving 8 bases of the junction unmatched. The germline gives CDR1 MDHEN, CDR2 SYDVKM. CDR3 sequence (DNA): TGTGCCTCAATGACTAGCGGCGACACAGATACGCAGTATTTT. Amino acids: CASMTSGDTDTQYF.

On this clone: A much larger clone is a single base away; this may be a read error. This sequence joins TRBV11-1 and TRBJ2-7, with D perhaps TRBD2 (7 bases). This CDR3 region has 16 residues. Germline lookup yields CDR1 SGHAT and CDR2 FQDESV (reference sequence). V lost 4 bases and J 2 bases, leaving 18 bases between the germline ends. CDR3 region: CASSSPGASGTYEQYF. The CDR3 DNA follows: TGTGCCAGCAGCTCTCCAGGGGCTAGCGGCACCTACGAGCAGTACTTC.

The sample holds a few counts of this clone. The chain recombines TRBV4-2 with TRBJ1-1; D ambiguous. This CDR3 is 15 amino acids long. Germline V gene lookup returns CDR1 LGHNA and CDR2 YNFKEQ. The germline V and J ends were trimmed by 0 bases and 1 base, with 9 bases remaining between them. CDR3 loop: CASSQDPRSNTEAFF. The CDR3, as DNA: TGTGCCAGCAGCCAAGACCCCAGATCGAACACTGAAGCTTTCTTT.

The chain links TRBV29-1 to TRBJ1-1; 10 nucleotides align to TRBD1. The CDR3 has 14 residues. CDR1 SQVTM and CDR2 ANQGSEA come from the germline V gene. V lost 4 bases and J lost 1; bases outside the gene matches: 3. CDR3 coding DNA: TGCAGCGTTGTGGACAGGGGGAGGAACACTGAAGCTTTCTTT. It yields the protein CSVVDRGRNTEAFF.

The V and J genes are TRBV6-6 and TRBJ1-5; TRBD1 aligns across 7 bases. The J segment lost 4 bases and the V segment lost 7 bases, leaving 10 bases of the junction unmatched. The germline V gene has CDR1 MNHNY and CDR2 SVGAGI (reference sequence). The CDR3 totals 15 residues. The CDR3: CASTLQGGANQPQHF. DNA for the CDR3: TGTGCCAGCACCCTTCAGGGGGGGGCTAATCAGCCCCAGCATTTT.

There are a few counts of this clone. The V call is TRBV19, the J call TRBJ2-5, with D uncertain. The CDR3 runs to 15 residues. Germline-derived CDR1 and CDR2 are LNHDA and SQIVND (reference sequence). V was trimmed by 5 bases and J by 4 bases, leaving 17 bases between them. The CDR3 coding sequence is TGTGCCAGTAGTCCTTTCTGGGCGGTTCGAGAGACCCAGTACTTC. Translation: CASSPFWAVRETQYF.

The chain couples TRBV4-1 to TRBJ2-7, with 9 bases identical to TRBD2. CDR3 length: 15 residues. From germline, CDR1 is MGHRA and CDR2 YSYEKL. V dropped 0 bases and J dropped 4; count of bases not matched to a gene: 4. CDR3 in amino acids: CASSQEGTSRYEQYF. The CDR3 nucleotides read TGCGCCAGCAGCCAAGAGGGGACTAGCAGGTACGAGCAGTACTTC.

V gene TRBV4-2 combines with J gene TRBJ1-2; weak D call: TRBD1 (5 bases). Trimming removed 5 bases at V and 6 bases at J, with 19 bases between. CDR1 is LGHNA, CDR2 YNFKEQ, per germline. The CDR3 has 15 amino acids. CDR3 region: CASSGRGKGHDGYTF. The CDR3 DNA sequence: TGTGCCAGCAGCGGCCGGGGGAAGGGTCATGATGGCTACACCTTC.

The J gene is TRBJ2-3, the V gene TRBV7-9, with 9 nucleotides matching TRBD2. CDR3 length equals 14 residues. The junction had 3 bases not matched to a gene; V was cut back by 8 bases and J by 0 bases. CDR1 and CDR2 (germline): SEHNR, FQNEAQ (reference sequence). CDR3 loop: CASGTSSSTDTQYF. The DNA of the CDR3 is TGTGCCAGCGGGACTAGCTCTAGCACAGATACGCAGTATTTT.

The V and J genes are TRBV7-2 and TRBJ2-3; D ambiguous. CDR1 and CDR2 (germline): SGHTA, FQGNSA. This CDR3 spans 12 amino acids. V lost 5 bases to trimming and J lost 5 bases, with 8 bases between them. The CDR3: CASSLWRDTQYF. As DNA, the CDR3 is TGTGCCAGCAGCCTGTGGCGAGATACGCAGTATTTT.

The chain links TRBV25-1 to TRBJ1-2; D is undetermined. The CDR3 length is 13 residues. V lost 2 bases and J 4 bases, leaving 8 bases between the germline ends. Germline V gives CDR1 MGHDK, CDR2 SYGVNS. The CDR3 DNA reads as TGTGCCAGCAGTGAAAATAAAGGCTATGGCTACACCTTC. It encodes CASSENKGYGYTF.

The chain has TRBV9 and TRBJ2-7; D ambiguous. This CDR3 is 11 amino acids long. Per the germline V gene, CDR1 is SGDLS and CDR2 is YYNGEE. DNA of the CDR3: TGTGCCAGCAGCCATAGACACCCGGACGAAGTC. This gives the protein CASSHRHPDEV.

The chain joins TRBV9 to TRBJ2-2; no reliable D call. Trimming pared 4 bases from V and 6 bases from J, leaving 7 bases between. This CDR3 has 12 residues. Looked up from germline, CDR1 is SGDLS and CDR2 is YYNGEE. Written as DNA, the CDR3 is TGTGCCAGCAGCCCCTATCCCGGGGAGCTGTTTTTT. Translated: CASSPYPGELFF.

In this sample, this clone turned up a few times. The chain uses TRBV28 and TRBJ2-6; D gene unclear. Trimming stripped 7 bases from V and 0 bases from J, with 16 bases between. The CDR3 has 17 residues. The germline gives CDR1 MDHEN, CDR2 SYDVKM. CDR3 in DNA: TGTGCCAGCACCCCACACCCCCGACTCTCTGGGGCCAACGTCCTGACTTTC. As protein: CASTPHPRLSGANVLTF.

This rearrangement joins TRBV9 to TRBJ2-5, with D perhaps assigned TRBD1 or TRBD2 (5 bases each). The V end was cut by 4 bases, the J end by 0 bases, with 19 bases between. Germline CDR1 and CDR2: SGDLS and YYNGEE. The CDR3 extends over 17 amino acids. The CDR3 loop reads CASSPTMGRQYQETQYF. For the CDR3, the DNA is TGTGCCAGCAGCCCAACAATGGGACGGCAGTACCAAGAGACCCAGTACTTC.

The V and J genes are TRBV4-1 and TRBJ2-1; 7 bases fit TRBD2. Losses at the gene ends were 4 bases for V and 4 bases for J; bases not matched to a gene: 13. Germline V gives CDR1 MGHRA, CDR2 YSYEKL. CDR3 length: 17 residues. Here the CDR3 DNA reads TGCGCCAGCAGCCGCTATACCCGGAGCGGGATATACAATGAGCAGTTCTTC. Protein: CASSRYTRSGIYNEQFF.

The CDR3 DNA reads as TGCGCCAGCAGTGAAGGGGTCAGCGGAGCTTTCTTT. Its translation: CASSEGVSGAFF. The gene calls are TRBV10-1 and TRBJ1-1; a weak D match, TRBD1 (5 bases). The CDR3 totals 12 residues. Germline V gives CDR1 WNHNN, CDR2 SYGVQD (reference sequence). Trimming pared 3 bases from V and 10 bases from J, leaving 12 bases between.

Here the CDR3 DNA reads TGTGCCAGCGGGGCGACACCGAACTCTTATGGGGAGCTGTTTTTT. It codes for CASGATPNSYGELFF. The chain combines TRBV5-4 with TRBJ2-2; the D gene is possibly TRBD1 (5 bases). Germline values: CDR1 SGHNT, CDR2 YYREEE (reference sequence). V lost 7 bases to trimming and J lost 8 bases, with 21 bases between them. The CDR3 is 15 amino acids.

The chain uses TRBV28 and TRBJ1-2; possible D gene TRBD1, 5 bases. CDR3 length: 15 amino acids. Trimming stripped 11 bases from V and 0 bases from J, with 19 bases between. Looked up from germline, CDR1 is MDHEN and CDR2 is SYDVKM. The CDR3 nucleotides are TGTGCCGCCTCCGGTGGGGGGGAGACTAACTATGGCTACACCTTC. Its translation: CAASGGGETNYGYTF.

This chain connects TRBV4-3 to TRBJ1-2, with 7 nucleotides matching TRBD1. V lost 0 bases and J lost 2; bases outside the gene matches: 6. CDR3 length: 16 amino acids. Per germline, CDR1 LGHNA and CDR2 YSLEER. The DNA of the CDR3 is TGCGCCAGCAGCCAAGATCCTGGCAGGGGGAACTATGGCTACACCTTC. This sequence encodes CASSQDPGRGNYGYTF.

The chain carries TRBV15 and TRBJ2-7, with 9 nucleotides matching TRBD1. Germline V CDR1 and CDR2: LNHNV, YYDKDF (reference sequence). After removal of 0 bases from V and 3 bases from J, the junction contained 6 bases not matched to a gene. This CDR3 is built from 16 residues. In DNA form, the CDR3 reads TGTGCCACCAGCAGAGATCTTCCGGGACAGGGCTACGAGCAGTACTTC. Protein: CATSRDLPGQGYEQYF. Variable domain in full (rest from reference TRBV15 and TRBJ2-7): DAMVIQNPRYQVTQFGKPVTLSCSQTLNHNVMYWYQQKSSQAPKLLFHYYDKDFNNEADTPDNFQSRRPNTSFCFLDIRSPGLGDTAMYLCATSRDLPGQGYEQYFGPGTRLTVT.

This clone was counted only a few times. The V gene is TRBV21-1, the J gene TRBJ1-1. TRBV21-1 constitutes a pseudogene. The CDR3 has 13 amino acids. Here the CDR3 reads CASSKVIREEAFF. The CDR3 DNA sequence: TGTGCCAGCAGCAAAGTAATCAGGGAGGAGGCTTTCTTT.

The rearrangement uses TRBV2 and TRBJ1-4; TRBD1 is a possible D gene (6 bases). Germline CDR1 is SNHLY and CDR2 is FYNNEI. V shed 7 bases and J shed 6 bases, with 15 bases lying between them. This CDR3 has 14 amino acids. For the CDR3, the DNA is TGTGCCAGCACGAGGGACACCGGGGATGAAAAACTGTTTTTT. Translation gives CASTRDTGDEKLFF.

The CDR3 is CAISKGVNTEAFF. CDR3 in DNA: TGTGCCATCAGCAAAGGGGTGAACACTGAAGCTTTCTTT. The chain joins TRBV6-1 to TRBJ1-1; TRBD1 might be the D (5 bases). CDR3 length: 13 residues. CDR1 and CDR2 (germline): MNHNS, SASEGT. Trimming left V 10 bases short and J 0 bases short, with 12 bases between.

The chain's CDR3 is CASSQTQTDTQYF. In DNA, the CDR3 is TGTGCCAGCAGCCAGACACAGACAGATACGCAGTATTTT. This chain uses TRBV7-9 with TRBJ2-3; D is uncertain. The CDR3 sequence is 13 residues long. V gave up 5 bases and J gave up 3 bases, with 9 bases separating them. Per the germline V gene, CDR1 is SEHNR and CDR2 is FQNEAQ (reference sequence).

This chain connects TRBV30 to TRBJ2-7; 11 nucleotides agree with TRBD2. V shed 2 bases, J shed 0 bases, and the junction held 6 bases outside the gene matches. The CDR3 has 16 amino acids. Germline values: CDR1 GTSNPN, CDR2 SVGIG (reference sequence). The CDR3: CAWSIGTSGSSYEQYF. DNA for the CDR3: TGTGCCTGGAGTATTGGGACTAGCGGTAGCTCCTACGAGCAGTACTTC.

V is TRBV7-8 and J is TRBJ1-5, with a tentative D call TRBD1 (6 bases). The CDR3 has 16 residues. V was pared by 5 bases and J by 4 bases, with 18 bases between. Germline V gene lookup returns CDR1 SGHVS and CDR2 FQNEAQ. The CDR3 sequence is CASSRHRGNGNQPQHF. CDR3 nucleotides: TGTGCCAGCAGCCGCCATAGGGGGAACGGGAATCAGCCCCAGCATTTT.

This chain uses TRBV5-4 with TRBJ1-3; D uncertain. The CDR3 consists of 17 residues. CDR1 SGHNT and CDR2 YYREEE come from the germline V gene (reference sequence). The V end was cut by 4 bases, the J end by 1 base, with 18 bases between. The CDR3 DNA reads TGTGCCAGCAGCGACCCCCTGGGCACGGTATCTGGAAACACCATATATTTT. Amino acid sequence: CASSDPLGTVSGNTIYF.